This T cell receptor (beta chain) was recovered during a study of blood T cell repertoires in COVID-19. This CDR3 has 14 residues. The trim removed 5 bases at V and 4 bases at J, leaving 5 bases unmatched. Germline V lookup: CDR1 LNHDA, CDR2 SQIVND (reference sequence). Per the study methods: Estimation of nucleated cell counts relied on the amplification of reference gene primers. TCRdb keeps only in-frame clones here, not all; method: immunoSEQ multiplex PCR. Clonal size and the V and J genes are those of that table, whereas D and trimming came from the DNA. The profile shows around 320,000 clones, about nine tenths of them singletons.

Sequenced material: peripheral blood. V is TRBV19 and J is TRBJ1-5; 7 positions agree with TRBD1. The TCR was taken from a woman under 40 who had recovered from COVID-19. The CDR3 DNA reads TGTGCCAGTAGTCTCGACAGGGTAAATCAGCCCCAGCATTTT. Protein sequence: CASSLDRVNQPQHF.